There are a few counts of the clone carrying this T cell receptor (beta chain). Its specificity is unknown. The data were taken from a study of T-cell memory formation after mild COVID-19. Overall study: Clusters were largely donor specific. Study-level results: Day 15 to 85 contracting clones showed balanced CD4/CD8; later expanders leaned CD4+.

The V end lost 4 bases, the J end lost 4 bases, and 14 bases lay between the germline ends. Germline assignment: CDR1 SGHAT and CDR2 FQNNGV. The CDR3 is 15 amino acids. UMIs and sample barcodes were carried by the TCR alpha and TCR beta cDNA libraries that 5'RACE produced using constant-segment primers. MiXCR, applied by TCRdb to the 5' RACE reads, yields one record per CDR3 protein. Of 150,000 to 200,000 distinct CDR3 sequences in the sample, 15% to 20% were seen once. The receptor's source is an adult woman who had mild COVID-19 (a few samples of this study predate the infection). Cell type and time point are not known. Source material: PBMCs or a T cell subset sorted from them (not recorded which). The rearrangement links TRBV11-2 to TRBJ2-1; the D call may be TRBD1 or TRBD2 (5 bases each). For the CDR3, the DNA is TGTGCCAGCAGCTGGGGGAAGGGTGGATACAATGAGCAGTTCTTC. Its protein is CASSWGKGGYNEQFF.